These 9 T cell receptor beta chains share one sample of origin, sequenced in a study of PD-L1 blockade in urothelial cancer. Generated by immunoSEQ multiplex PCR, the TCRdb table keeps only in-frame clones and is missing some. This repertoire shows about 120,000 clones, roughly 86% found once; its top ten account for 2.4%. Time point reported: peripheral blood 6 weeks after treatment start. The source material was PBMCs, sampled around atezolizumab (anti-PD-L1) treatment. The receptors stem from a man aged 45 to 65 with urothelial cancer.

This clone was counted once. The chain links TRBV30 to TRBJ2-7; 15 positions match TRBD2. The germline gives CDR1 GTSNPN, CDR2 SVGIG (reference sequence). The CDR3 is 19 amino acids. V dropped 3 bases and J dropped 3; count of bases not matched to a gene: 15. This chain's CDR3 is CAWSHRVWTSGRADYEQYF. Written as DNA, the CDR3 is TGTGCCTGGAGCCACAGGGTTTGGACTAGCGGGAGGGCCGACTACGAGCAGTACTTC.

The chain links TRBV5-6 to TRBJ1-1; TRBD1 agrees at 7 bases. Losses at the gene ends were 0 bases for V and 3 bases for J; bases not matched to a gene: 2. Germline CDR1 is SGHDT and CDR2 is YYEEEE. The CDR3 covers 14 residues. The CDR3 DNA follows: TGTGCCAGCAGCTTGGCGGGACAGTACACTGAAGCTTTCTTT. This codes for CASSLAGQYTEAFF. Full variable domain (rest looked up from reference TRBV5-6 and TRBJ1-1): DAGVTQSPTHLIKTRGQQVTLRCSPKSGHDTVSWYQQALGQGPQFIFQYYEEEERQRGNFPDRFSGHQFPNYSSELNVNALLLGDSALYLCASSLAGQYTEAFFGQGTRLTVV.

The CDR3 DNA sequence: TGTGCCAGCAGCTTATCGGGGACAGTTCACCACTACGAGCAGTACTTC. Protein sequence: CASSLSGTVHHYEQYF. The J gene is TRBJ2-7, the V gene TRBV11-2; 7 bases agree with TRBD1. Trimming cost V 2 bases and J 3 bases; bases outside gene matches: 10. CDR1 SGHAT and CDR2 FQNNGV come from the germline V gene. This CDR3 spans 16 amino acids.

This rearrangement joins TRBV7-2 to TRBJ2-7, with 8 bases matching TRBD2. The V gene end was trimmed by 0 bases and the J gene end by 6 bases; junction bases not matched to a gene: 4. The CDR3 spans 14 residues. The germline V gene encodes CDR1 SGHTA and CDR2 FQGNSA. The DNA for the CDR3 is TGTGCCAGCAGCTTAGCGGCAAGCGGGGGCGAGCAGTACTTC. Its protein product is CASSLAASGGEQYF.

This chain joins TRBV5-8 and TRBJ2-7, with a possible D match to TRBD1 (6 bases). Between the trimmed V and J ends, which lost 5 bases and 4 bases, there was a span of 16 bases. CDR1 and CDR2 from the germline V gene are SGHTS and YDEGEE. The CDR3 runs 14 residues. CDR3 coding DNA: TGTGCCAGCAGGGGACGCAGGGGAGCGTACGAGCAGTACTTC. Translating it yields CASRGRRGAYEQYF.

The chain has TRBV7-3 and TRBJ2-3, with a tentative D call TRBD1 (6 bases). Trimming removed 5 bases at V and 2 bases at J, with 20 bases between. This CDR3 region has 17 residues. CDR1 is SGHTA and CDR2 is FQGTGA in the germline V gene. The CDR3 spells CASSPTPGTSYTDTQYF. The CDR3 DNA follows: TGTGCCAGCAGCCCAACCCCCGGGACATCGTACACAGATACGCAGTATTTT. The whole variable domain, remainder taken from reference TRBV7-3 and TRBJ2-3, is GAGVSQTPSNKVTEKGKYVELRCDPISGHTALYWYRQSLGQGPEFLIYFQGTGAADDSGLPNDRFFAVRPEGSVSTLKIQRTERGDSAVYLCASSPTPGTSYTDTQYFGPGTRLTVL.

The chain has TRBV2 and TRBJ2-1, with 8 bases aligning to TRBD1. The CDR3 extends over 13 amino acids. With 10 bases clipped from V and 7 bases from J, the junction kept 9 bases outside the gene matches. Germline-derived CDR1 and CDR2 are SNHLY and FYNNEI. The CDR3 spells CATTGVFKNEQFF. Here the CDR3 DNA reads TGTGCCACGACAGGGGTTTTTAAAAATGAGCAGTTCTTC.

The rearrangement joins TRBV28 to TRBJ2-1; the D is unclear. The CDR3 loop spans 11 amino acids. Trimming removed 4 bases from V and 10 bases from J, with 8 bases in between. Germline-derived CDR1 and CDR2 are MDHEN and SYDVKM. The CDR3 spells CASSYMWEQFF. CDR3 DNA: TGTGCCAGCAGTTACATGTGGGAGCAGTTCTTC.

The sample holds many counts of this clone. This chain uses TRBV2 with TRBJ2-7; 8 positions agree with TRBD2. This CDR3 is 12 amino acids long. Germline CDR1 reads SNHLY; CDR2 reads FYNNEI. J was trimmed by 7 bases and V by 6 bases; bases with no gene match: 5. CDR3 region: CASRGLAGEQYF. The CDR3 DNA reads as TGTGCCAGCAGAGGACTAGCAGGAGAGCAGTACTTC.